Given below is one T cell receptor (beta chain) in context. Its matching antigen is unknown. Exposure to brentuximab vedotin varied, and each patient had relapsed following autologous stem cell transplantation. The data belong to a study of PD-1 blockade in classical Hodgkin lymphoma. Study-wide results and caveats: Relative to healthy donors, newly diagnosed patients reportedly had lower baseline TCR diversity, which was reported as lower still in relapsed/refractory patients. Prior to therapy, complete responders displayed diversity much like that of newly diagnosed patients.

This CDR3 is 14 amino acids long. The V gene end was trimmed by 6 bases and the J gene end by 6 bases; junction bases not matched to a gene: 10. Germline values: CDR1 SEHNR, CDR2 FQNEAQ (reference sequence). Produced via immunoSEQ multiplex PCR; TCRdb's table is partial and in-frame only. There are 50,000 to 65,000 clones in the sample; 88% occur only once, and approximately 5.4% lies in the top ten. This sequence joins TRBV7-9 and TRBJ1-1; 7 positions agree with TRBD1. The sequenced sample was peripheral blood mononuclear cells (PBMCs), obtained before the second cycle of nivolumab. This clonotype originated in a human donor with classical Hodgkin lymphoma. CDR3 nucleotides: TGTGCCAGCAGAACGACAGGGAGGATCGCTGAAGCTTTCTTT. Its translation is CASRTTGRIAEAFF.